This passage covers 22 T cell receptor beta chains from one sample sequenced in a study of blood T cell repertoires in COVID-19. The assay was immunoSEQ multiplex PCR, and TCRdb's table has in-frame clones only and misses some. Of approximately 100,000 clones in the sample, 80% to 90% were seen once. The sequencing sample was made of peripheral blood. Every receptor here comes from a human donor with acute or convalescent COVID-19. The donor label of this sample is uncertain.

The V gene is TRBV5-4, the J gene TRBJ2-7; TRBD1 agrees at 12 bases. The V and J ends lost 5 bases and 6 bases, in that order; junction bases with no gene match: 9. This CDR3 is 15 amino acids long. CDR1 and CDR2 from the germline V gene are SGHNT and YYREEE (reference sequence). CDR3: CASSSRDRGLTEQYF. In nucleotides, the CDR3 is TGTGCCAGCAGTTCCCGGGACAGGGGGCTTACCGAGCAGTACTTC.

CDR3 amino acids: CASSIPGQQGSPLHF. CDR3 in DNA: TGTGCCAGTAGTATACCGGGACAGCAGGGCTCACCCCTCCACTTT. The chain is built from TRBV19 and TRBJ1-6, with 7 nucleotides matching TRBD1. CDR1 is LNHDA and CDR2 is SQIVND in the germline V gene (reference sequence). The CDR3 spans 15 residues. Trimming cost V 2 bases and J 10 bases; bases outside gene matches: 8.

The J gene is TRBJ2-5, the V gene TRBV4-2; a weak D match, TRBD1 (5 bases). The CDR3 contains 14 residues. Trimming took 0 bases from V and 5 from J, leaving 10 bases between them. CDR1 LGHNA and CDR2 YNFKEQ come from the germline V gene. In DNA form, the CDR3 reads TGTGCCAGCAGCCAAGATCCAGGGTACGAGACCCAGTACTTC. It is translated as CASSQDPGYETQYF.

This chain links TRBV14 with TRBJ1-3, with D unresolved. CDR3 length: 13 residues. Germline V gene sequence: CDR1 SGHDN, CDR2 FVKESK. V was cut by 4 bases and J by 4 bases, with 8 bases left in between. CDR3: CASSLLFGNTIYF. The CDR3 DNA reads TGTGCCAGCAGCCTCCTATTCGGAAACACCATATATTTT.

The chain is built from TRBV11-3 and TRBJ2-1; D possibly corresponds to TRBD2 (5 bases). V gave up 1 base and J gave up 12 bases, with 13 bases separating them. From germline, CDR1 is SGHNT and CDR2 YENEEA. The CDR3 contains 13 residues. In nucleotides, the CDR3 is TGTGCCAGCAGCTTAGGAACGGCCAGCGGGCAGTTCTTC. This gives the protein CASSLGTASGQFF.

The chain carries TRBV6-2 or TRBV6-3 and TRBJ2-5, with D hard to call. Trimming pared 0 bases from V and 3 bases from J, leaving 14 bases between. Per germline, CDR1 MNHEY and CDR2 SVGEGT. The CDR3 consists of 16 residues. CDR3 loop: CASSYSNSTRKETQYF. CDR3 DNA: TGTGCCAGCAGTTACTCGAACTCAACCCGAAAAGAGACCCAGTACTTC.

The V gene is TRBV25-1, the J gene TRBJ2-7, with 13 positions matching TRBD2. Germline V gives CDR1 MGHDK, CDR2 SYGVNS. CDR3 length equals 14 residues. V gave up 9 bases and J gave up 4 bases; unmatched junction bases: 6. This CDR3 is CARPGTSGDYEQYF. The DNA of the CDR3 is TGTGCCAGACCTGGGACTAGCGGGGATTACGAGCAGTACTTC.

The chain employs TRBV12-3 or TRBV12-4 and TRBJ2-3, with D possibly TRBD2 on 5 matching bases. V shed 3 bases and J shed 1 base, with 5 bases lying between them. The CDR3 consists of 13 residues. CDR3 amino acids: CASSFSGTDTQYF. CDR3 bases: TGTGCCAGCAGTTTTAGCGGCACAGATACGCAGTATTTT.

There are a few counts of this clone. The chain links TRBV6-1 to TRBJ2-1; maybe TRBD2 (6 bases). CDR3 size: 18 residues. The V end was cut by 2 bases, the J end by 2 bases, with 19 bases between. Germline CDR1 is MNHNS and CDR2 is SASEGT. DNA for the CDR3: TGTGCCAGCAGTGAAAGTATTAGCGGAAAACGCACCTACAATGAGCAGTTCTTC. This encodes CASSESISGKRTYNEQFF.

This clone was picked up one time. J is TRBJ2-7 and V is TRBV19; D is possibly TRBD1 (6 bases). Trimming shortened V by 5 bases and J by 0 bases, and 11 bases separated the two germline ends. The CDR3 covers 14 residues. Germline assignment: CDR1 LNHDA and CDR2 SQIVND (reference sequence). In DNA form, the CDR3 reads TGTGCCAGTAGTCTACAGGGACGCTCCTACGAGCAGTACTTC. Amino acids: CASSLQGRSYEQYF.

The chain joins TRBV7-2 to TRBJ1-6, with 9 bases matching TRBD1. The CDR3 extends over 20 amino acids. CDR1 and CDR2 (germline): SGHTA, FQGNSA. V shed 0 bases and J 5 bases; nucleotides not matched to a gene: 14. The CDR3 DNA sequence: TGTGCCAGCAGCTTAGCACCGGGACAGGGAAGGGGCCCGGATAATTCACCCCTCCACTTT. This sequence encodes CASSLAPGQGRGPDNSPLHF.

V gene TRBV4-1 combines with J gene TRBJ1-1; D is undetermined. This CDR3 region has 14 residues. The ends were cut back, 1 base at V and 1 base at J, with 7 bases in the middle. Germline CDR1 is MGHRA and CDR2 is YSYEKL. The CDR3 region is CASSQGFGNTEAFF. CDR3 in DNA: TGCGCCAGCAGCCAAGGATTCGGGAACACTGAAGCTTTCTTT.

The chain joins TRBV27 to TRBJ1-4, with 11 bases aligning to TRBD1. The ends lost 6 bases at V and 0 bases at J; junction bases unmatched: 3. CDR3 length: 16 residues. CDR1 is MNHEY and CDR2 is SMNVEV in the germline V gene (reference sequence). The CDR3 nucleotides read TGTGCCAGCAGCACGGGACAGGGGGCAACTAATGAAAAACTGTTTTTT. Encoded protein: CASSTGQGATNEKLFF. Filled out from reference TRBV27 and TRBJ1-4, the complete variable domain reads EAQVTQNPRYLITVTGKKLTVTCSQNMNHEYMSWYRQDPGLGLRQIYYSMNVEVTDKGDVPEGYKVSRKEKRNFPLILESPSPNQTSLYFCASSTGQGATNEKLFFGSGTQLSVL.

The J gene is TRBJ1-1, the V gene TRBV30; the match to TRBD1 covers 8 bases. This CDR3 spans 14 amino acids. The V and J ends lost 2 bases and 4 bases, in that order; junction bases with no gene match: 6. Germline assignment: CDR1 GTSNPN and CDR2 SVGIG (reference sequence). CDR3 sequence: CAWSLGQGFTEAFF. DNA of the CDR3: TGTGCCTGGAGTCTAGGACAGGGCTTCACTGAAGCTTTCTTT.

This chain joins TRBV2 and TRBJ1-2; 8 bases fit TRBD1. CDR1 SNHLY and CDR2 FYNNEI come from the germline V gene. Trimming took 4 bases from V and 5 from J; bases not matched to a gene: 3. There are 13 residues in the CDR3. The DNA for the CDR3 is TGTGCCAGCAGTGGACAGGGGACTTATGGCTACACCTTC. It yields the protein CASSGQGTYGYTF.

CDR3 DNA sequence: TGTGCCAGCAGTTGGACCGGGACAGTGATGTACTTC. It specifies CASSWTGTVMYF. The V gene is TRBV12-3 or TRBV12-4, the J gene TRBJ2-7; TRBD1 aligns across 7 bases. This CDR3 has 12 residues. The junction had 9 bases not matched to a gene; V was cut back by 4 bases and J by 12 bases.

The V and J genes are TRBV5-4 and TRBJ2-1; tentative D call: TRBD2 (5 bases). CDR3 length: 13 residues. V gave up 9 bases and J gave up 10 bases, with 20 bases separating them. The germline CDR1 and CDR2 sequences are SGHNT and YYREEE (reference sequence). CDR3 residues: CATVRGTSDEQFF. The CDR3 nucleotides are TGTGCCACCGTTCGGGGTACATCCGACGAGCAGTTCTTC.

The chain recombines TRBV11-2 with TRBJ2-1; 13 bases line up with TRBD2. CDR3 length: 17 residues. The germline V gene encodes CDR1 SGHAT and CDR2 FQNNGV. After removal of 4 bases from V and 3 bases from J, the junction contained 6 bases not matched to a gene. CDR3 bases: TGTGCCAGCAGCTCACCGGGACTAGCGGGATTCTACAATGAGCAGTTCTTC. Translating it yields CASSSPGLAGFYNEQFF.

V is TRBV6-5 and J is TRBJ1-2, with no clear D. The V end was cut by 2 bases, the J end by 4 bases, with 14 bases between. The length of the CDR3 is 15 residues. Germline loops: CDR1 MNHEY, CDR2 SVGAGI. CDR3 loop: CASSYGYGRVYGYTF. CDR3 DNA: TGTGCCAGCAGTTACGGTTACGGGAGGGTCTATGGCTACACCTTC.

J is TRBJ2-7 and V is TRBV9, with TRBD2 identical over 9 bases. J lost 3 bases, V lost 4 bases, and 8 bases had no gene match. The CDR3 runs 15 residues. Per germline, CDR1 SGDLS and CDR2 YYNGEE. The CDR3 loop is CASSPRLAGVYEQYF. CDR3 nucleotides: TGTGCCAGCAGCCCCCGATTAGCGGGGGTCTACGAGCAGTACTTC. The variable domain in full, with the rest retrieved from reference TRBV9 and TRBJ2-7, is DSGVTQTPKHLITATGQRVTLRCSPRSGDLSVYWYQQSLDQGLQFLIQYYNGEERAKGNILERFSAQQFPDLHSELNLSSLELGDSALYFCASSPRLAGVYEQYFGPGTRLTVT.

J is TRBJ1-1 and V is TRBV10-3; possibly TRBD1 for D (6 bases). The ends were cut back, 2 bases at V and 3 bases at J, with 10 bases in the middle. Looked up from germline, CDR1 is ENHRY and CDR2 is SYGVKD. The CDR3 is 14 residues long. CDR3 protein: CAISEQGSHTEAFF. The DNA of the CDR3 is TGTGCCATCAGTGAGCAGGGGTCCCACACTGAAGCTTTCTTT.

V and J are TRBV29-1 and TRBJ2-3; D is unresolved. The CDR3 sequence is 12 residues long. The V gene's germline CDR1 is SQVTM and CDR2 ANQGSEA. V was shortened by 3 bases and J by 3 bases, with 7 bases between the two germline ends. The CDR3 loop is CSVESVTDTQYF. For the CDR3, the DNA is TGCAGCGTTGAGAGTGTGACAGATACGCAGTATTTT.